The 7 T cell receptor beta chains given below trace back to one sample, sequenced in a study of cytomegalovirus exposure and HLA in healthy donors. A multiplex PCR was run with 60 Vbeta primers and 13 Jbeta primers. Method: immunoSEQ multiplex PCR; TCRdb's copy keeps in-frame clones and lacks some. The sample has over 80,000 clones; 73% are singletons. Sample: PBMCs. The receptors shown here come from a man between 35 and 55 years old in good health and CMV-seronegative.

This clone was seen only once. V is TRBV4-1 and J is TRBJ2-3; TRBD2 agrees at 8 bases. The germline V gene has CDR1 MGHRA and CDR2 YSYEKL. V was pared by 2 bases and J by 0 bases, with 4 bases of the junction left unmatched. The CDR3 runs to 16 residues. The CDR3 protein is CASSQKAGGSTDTQYF. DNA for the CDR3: TGCGCCAGCAGCCAAAAGGCGGGGGGCAGCACAGATACGCAGTATTTT.

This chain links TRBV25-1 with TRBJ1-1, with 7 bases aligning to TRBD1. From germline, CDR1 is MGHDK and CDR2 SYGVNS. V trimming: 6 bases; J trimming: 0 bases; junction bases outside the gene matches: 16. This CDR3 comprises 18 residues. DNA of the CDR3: TGTGCCAGCAGCCCAGGGACAGCCCGATTGATGGTGAACACTGAAGCTTTCTTT. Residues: CASSPGTARLMVNTEAFF. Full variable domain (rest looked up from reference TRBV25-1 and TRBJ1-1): EADIYQTPRYLVIGTGKKITLECSQTMGHDKMYWYQQDPGMELHLIHYSYGVNSTEKGDLSSESTVSRIRTEHFPLTLESARPSHTSQYLCASSPGTARLMVNTEAFFGQGTRLTVV.

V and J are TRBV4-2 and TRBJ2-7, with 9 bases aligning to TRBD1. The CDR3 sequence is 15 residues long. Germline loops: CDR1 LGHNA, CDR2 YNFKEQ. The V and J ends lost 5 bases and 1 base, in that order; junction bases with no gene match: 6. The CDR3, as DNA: TGTGCCAGCAGCACTTCGGACAGGGGATCCTACGAGCAGTACTTC. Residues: CASSTSDRGSYEQYF.

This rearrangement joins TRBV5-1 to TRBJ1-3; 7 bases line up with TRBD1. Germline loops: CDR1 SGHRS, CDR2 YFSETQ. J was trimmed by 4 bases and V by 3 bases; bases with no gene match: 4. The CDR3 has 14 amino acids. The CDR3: CASSWDSVGNTIYF. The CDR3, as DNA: TGCGCCAGCAGCTGGGACAGCGTAGGAAACACCATATATTTT.

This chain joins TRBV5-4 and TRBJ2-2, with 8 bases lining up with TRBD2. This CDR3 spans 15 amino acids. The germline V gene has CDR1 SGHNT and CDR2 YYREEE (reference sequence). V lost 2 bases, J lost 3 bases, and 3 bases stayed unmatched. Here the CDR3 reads CASSFYSGDTGELFF. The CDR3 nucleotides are TGTGCCAGCAGCTTTTATAGCGGGGACACCGGGGAGCTGTTTTTT. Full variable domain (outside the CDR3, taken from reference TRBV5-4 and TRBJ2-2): ETGVTQSPTHLIKTRGQQVTLRCSSQSGHNTVSWYQQALGQGPQFIFQYYREEENGRGNFPPRFSGLQFPNYSSELNVNALELDDSALYLCASSFYSGDTGELFFGEGSRLTVL.

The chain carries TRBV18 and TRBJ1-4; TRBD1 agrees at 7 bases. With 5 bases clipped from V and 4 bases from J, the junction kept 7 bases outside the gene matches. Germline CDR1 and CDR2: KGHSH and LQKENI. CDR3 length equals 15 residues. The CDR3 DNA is TGTGCCAGCTCAGGAGGGGGCGCCAATAATGAAAAACTGTTTTTT. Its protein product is CASSGGGANNEKLFF.

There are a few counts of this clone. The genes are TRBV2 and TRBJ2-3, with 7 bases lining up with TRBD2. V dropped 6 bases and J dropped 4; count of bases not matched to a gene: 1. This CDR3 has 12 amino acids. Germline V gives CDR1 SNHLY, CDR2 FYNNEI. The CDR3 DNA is TGTGCCAGCAGCGGACTAGCAGATACGCAGTATTTT. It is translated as CASSGLADTQYF.